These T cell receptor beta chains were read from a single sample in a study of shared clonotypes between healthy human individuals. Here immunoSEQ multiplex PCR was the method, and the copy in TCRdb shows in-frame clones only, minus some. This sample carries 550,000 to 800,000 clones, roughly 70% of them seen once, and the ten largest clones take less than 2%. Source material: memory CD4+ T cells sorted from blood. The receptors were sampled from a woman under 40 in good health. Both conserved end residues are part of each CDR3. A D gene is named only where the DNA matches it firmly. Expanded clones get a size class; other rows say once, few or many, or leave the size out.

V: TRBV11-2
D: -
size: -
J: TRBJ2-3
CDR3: CASSPRQSRGDTQYF
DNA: TGTGCCAGCAGCCCGCGTCAATCTAGGGGCGATACGCAGTATTTT

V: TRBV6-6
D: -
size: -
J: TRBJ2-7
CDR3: CASSLQEAYEQYF
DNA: TGTGCCAGCAGCCTACAGGAAGCCTACGAGCAGTACTTC

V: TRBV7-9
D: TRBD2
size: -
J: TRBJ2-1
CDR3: CASSDRLAGDNEQFF
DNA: TGTGCCAGCAGCGACAGACTAGCGGGGGACAATGAGCAGTTCTTC

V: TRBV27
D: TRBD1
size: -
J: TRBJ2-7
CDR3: CASSFRWDSYYEQYF
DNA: TGTGCCAGCAGTTTCCGATGGGACAGCTACTACGAGCAGTACTTC

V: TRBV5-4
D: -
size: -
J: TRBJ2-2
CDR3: CASSQESSPTGELFF
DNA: TGTGCCAGCAGCCAAGAGAGCAGCCCCACCGGGGAGCTGTTTTTT

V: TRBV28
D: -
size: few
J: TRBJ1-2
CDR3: CASSVDTQADGYTF
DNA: TGTGCCAGCAGTGTGGACACCCAAGCGGATGGCTACACCTTC

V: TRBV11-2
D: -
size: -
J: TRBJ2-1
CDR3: CASRNPGGVNEQFF
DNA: TGTGCCAGCAGGAACCCTGGCGGAGTCAATGAGCAGTTCTTC

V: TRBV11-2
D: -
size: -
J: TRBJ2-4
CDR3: CASSFLAKNIQYF
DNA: TGTGCCAGCAGCTTCCTAGCCAAAAACATTCAGTACTTC

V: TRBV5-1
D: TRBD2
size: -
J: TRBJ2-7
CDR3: CASSHGLAGGREQYF
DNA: TGCGCCAGCAGCCACGGACTAGCGGGGGGGCGAGAGCAGTACTTC

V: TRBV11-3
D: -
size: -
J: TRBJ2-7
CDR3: CASSFIAAYEQYF
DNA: TGTGCCAGCAGCTTCATAGCGGCCTACGAGCAGTACTTC